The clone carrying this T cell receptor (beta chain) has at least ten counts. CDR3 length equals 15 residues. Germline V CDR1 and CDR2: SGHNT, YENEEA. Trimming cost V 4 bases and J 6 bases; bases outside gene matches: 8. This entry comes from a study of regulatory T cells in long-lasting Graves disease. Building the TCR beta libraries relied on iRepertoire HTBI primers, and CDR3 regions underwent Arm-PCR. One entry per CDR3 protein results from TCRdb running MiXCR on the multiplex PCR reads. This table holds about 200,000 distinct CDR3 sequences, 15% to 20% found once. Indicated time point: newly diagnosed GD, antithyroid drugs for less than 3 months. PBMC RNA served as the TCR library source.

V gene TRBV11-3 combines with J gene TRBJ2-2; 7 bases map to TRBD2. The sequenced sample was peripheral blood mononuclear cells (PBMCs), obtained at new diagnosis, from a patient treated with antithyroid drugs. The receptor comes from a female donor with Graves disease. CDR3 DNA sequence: TGTGCCAGCAGCTCATTAGGCGGGAGATCCGGGGAGCTGTTTTTT. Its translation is CASSSLGGRSGELFF.